Below, one T cell receptor beta chain is given with its context. Different DNA sequences within this sample yield the same CDR3. Original processing notes: Nucleated cell counts were estimated from reference gene primer amplification. The protocol was immunoSEQ multiplex PCR, while the TCRdb copy is restricted to in-frame clones and leaves out a portion. V, J and clone size were drawn from that table, and D and trimming were deduced from the DNA. The sample lists some 100,000 clones, over 65% seen once, with 3.9% in the top ten. This sample is part of a study of blood T cell repertoires in COVID-19. This CDR3 is 11 amino acids long. V lost 2 bases to trimming and J lost 5 bases, with 7 bases between them. From germline, CDR1 is DFQATT and CDR2 SNEGSKA (reference sequence).

The chain links TRBV20-1 to TRBJ2-7; D not resolved. This sequence originates from a man between 65 and 85 years old with COVID-19, enrolled during active disease. Input material: peripheral blood. The CDR3 DNA sequence: TGCAGTGCTAGAACGGGTAACGAGCAGTACTTC. Translation gives CSARTGNEQYF.